Below are 26 T cell receptor beta chains sequenced from a single sample in a study of blood T cell repertoires in COVID-19. Some clones are missing from TCRdb's copy, which holds only in-frame ones; the method was immunoSEQ multiplex PCR. The sample lists around 100,000 clones; approximately 84% were seen once. Sequencing was performed on peripheral blood. These TCRs come from a man between 25 and 39 years old in a cohort sampled during active COVID-19.

The V gene is TRBV7-3, the J gene TRBJ2-1, with TRBD2 as a possible D gene (6 bases). V dropped 5 bases and J dropped 9 bases, with 14 bases sitting between them. In germline, CDR1 is SGHTA, CDR2 FQGTGA. The CDR3 contains 13 residues. As DNA, the CDR3 is TGTGCCAGCAGCGTCTATGGAGGGCTTGAGCAGTTCTTC. Translation: CASSVYGGLEQFF.

V is TRBV30 and J is TRBJ1-4, with 8 nucleotides matching TRBD1. The CDR3 has 16 amino acids. The trim removed 1 base at V and 8 bases at J, leaving 12 bases unmatched. Germline V gene lookup returns CDR1 GTSNPN and CDR2 SVGIG (reference sequence). In DNA form, the CDR3 reads TGTGCCTGGAGTGCTCCAGGGGGCATGGGGAGGGAAAAACTGTTTTTT. Translation: CAWSAPGGMGREKLFF.

J is TRBJ2-5 and V is TRBV19, with 9 bases aligning to TRBD1. The V segment lost 5 bases and the J segment 2 bases; nucleotides outside the gene matches: 3. CDR3 length: 14 residues. CDR1 is LNHDA and CDR2 is SQIVND in the germline V gene (reference sequence). In DNA, the CDR3 is TGTGCCAGTAGTGCGGGACAGGGACAAGAGACCCAGTACTTC. It is translated as CASSAGQGQETQYF. Supplemented by reference TRBV19 and TRBJ2-5, the full variable domain reads DGGITQSPKYLFRKEGQNVTLSCEQNLNHDAMYWYRQDPGQGLRLIYYSQIVNDFQKGDIAEGYSVSREKKESFPLTVTSAQKNPTAFYLCASSAGQGQETQYFGPGTRLLVL.

This clone has only one observation. The chain couples TRBV4-3 to TRBJ2-2; 9 bases match TRBD2. The CDR3 consists of 17 residues. J was trimmed by 4 bases and V by 3 bases; bases with no gene match: 9. CDR1 is LGHNA, CDR2 YSLEER, per germline. CDR3 DNA sequence: TGCGCCAGCAGCCAGGTTCCAGCGGGGGGTCCCACCGGGGAGCTGTTTTTT. Its protein is CASSQVPAGGPTGELFF.

This chain joins TRBV18 and TRBJ1-2, with 9 bases identical to TRBD1. This CDR3 is 15 amino acids long. Germline-derived CDR1 and CDR2 are KGHSH and LQKENI. With V trimmed by 3 bases and J by 4 bases, 6 bases remained unmatched. CDR3 coding DNA: TGTGCCAGCTCACCCCGGACAGGGGATGGCTATGGCTACACCTTC. This sequence encodes CASSPRTGDGYGYTF.

V usage is TRBV6-6 and J usage is TRBJ1-2; possibly TRBD1 for D (5 bases). CDR1 and CDR2 from the germline V gene are MNHNY and SVGAGI (reference sequence). Trimming cost V 4 bases and J 2 bases, with 14 bases left between them. The CDR3 loop spans 15 amino acids. This chain's CDR3 is CASSSVTDRNYGYTF. For the CDR3, the DNA is TGTGCCAGCAGTTCGGTGACAGATCGAAACTATGGCTACACCTTC.

This clone was counted a single time. One junction end does not reproduce the germline sequence, and a read error may be involved. This chain joins TRBV6-2 or TRBV6-3 and TRBJ2-3; 10 bases fit TRBD2. CDR1 MNHEY and CDR2 SVGEGT come from the germline V gene. The CDR3 loop spans 18 amino acids. The CDR3 protein is CASSYGRLAGAGTNTQYF. In nucleotides, the CDR3 is TGTGCCAGCAGTTACGGTAGGCTAGCGGGGGCCGGCACAAATACGCAGTATTTT.

The V and J genes are TRBV10-1 and TRBJ2-3; TRBD1 matches at 9 bases. J lost 1 base, V lost 4 bases, and 3 bases had no gene match. Per the germline V gene, CDR1 is WNHNN and CDR2 is SYGVQD (reference sequence). CDR3 size: 15 residues. CDR3 residues: CASSGGQGGTDTQYF. The CDR3, as DNA: TGCGCCAGCAGTGGGGGACAGGGCGGCACAGATACGCAGTATTTT.

This clone appeared once. This rearrangement joins TRBV12-3 or TRBV12-4 to TRBJ1-2; D gene uncertain. CDR3 length: 12 amino acids. The V end was cut by 2 bases, the J end by 8 bases, with 9 bases between. The CDR3 spells CASSLTERGYTF. In DNA form, the CDR3 reads TGTGCCAGCAGTTTAACGGAGAGGGGCTACACCTTC.

This clone was seen just once. This sequence joins TRBV29-1 and TRBJ2-1; 8 bases map to TRBD1. Germline assignment: CDR1 SQVTM and CDR2 ANQGSEA. The CDR3 length is 13 residues. V trimming: 4 bases; J trimming: 3 bases; junction bases outside the gene matches: 2. The CDR3 DNA sequence: TGCAGCGTTGGACAGGGGATCTACAATGAGCAGTTCTTC. Translated: CSVGQGIYNEQFF.

This chain links TRBV10-3 with TRBJ1-1; the D gene is possibly TRBD1 (6 bases). The germline V gene encodes CDR1 ENHRY and CDR2 SYGVKD. The CDR3 extends over 14 amino acids. Trimming removed 6 bases at V and 3 bases at J, with 14 bases between. This chain's CDR3 is CAIRVGGRDTEAFF. The CDR3 bases are TGTGCCATCAGGGTAGGGGGGAGGGACACTGAAGCTTTCTTT.

The J gene is TRBJ2-7, the V gene TRBV7-9, with TRBD2 as a possible D gene (6 bases). The CDR3 loop spans 13 amino acids. Germline V lookup: CDR1 SEHNR, CDR2 FQNEAQ (reference sequence). Trimming removed 11 bases from V and 7 bases from J, with 21 bases in between. CDR3 DNA: TGTGCCCGCCGTTCCGGAGGGGTTGATGAGCAGTACTTC. Translation gives CARRSGGVDEQYF. Looking up the rest from reference TRBV7-9 and TRBJ2-7 gives the full variable domain: DTGVSQNPRHKITKRGQNVTFRCDPISEHNRLYWYRQTLGQGPEFLTYFQNEAQLEKSRLLSDRFSAERPKGSFSTLEIQRTEQGDSAMYLCARRSGGVDEQYFGPGTRLTVT.

In the case of this clone: This same CDR3 is encoded by further DNA sequences in the sample. CDR3 region: CSVGQGNTEAFF. As DNA, the CDR3 is TGCAGCGTTGGACAGGGGAACACTGAAGCTTTCTTT. The chain is built from TRBV29-1 and TRBJ1-1, with 7 nucleotides matching TRBD1. Trimming removed 4 bases from V and 1 base from J; junction bases left unmatched: 0. Germline V CDR1 and CDR2: SQVTM, ANQGSEA. The CDR3 extends over 12 amino acids.

The rearrangement links TRBV19 to TRBJ1-2; the match to TRBD1 covers 7 bases. The CDR3 contains 24 residues. J gave up 2 bases and V 5 bases, and 35 bases lay outside the gene matches. CDR1 is LNHDA, CDR2 SQIVND, per germline (reference sequence). The CDR3 sequence is CASSSPGTEDNWGRRSGINYGYTF. The CDR3 DNA sequence: TGTGCCAGTAGTTCGCCCGGGACAGAGGACAACTGGGGCCGACGTTCGGGAATAAACTATGGCTACACCTTC. Looking up the rest from reference TRBV19 and TRBJ1-2 gives the full variable domain: DGGITQSPKYLFRKEGQNVTLSCEQNLNHDAMYWYRQDPGQGLRLIYYSQIVNDFQKGDIAEGYSVSREKKESFPLTVTSAQKNPTAFYLCASSSPGTEDNWGRRSGINYGYTFGSGTRLTVV.

This chain connects TRBV5-4 to TRBJ2-3; TRBD1 is a possible D gene (6 bases). Germline CDR1 reads SGHNT; CDR2 reads YYREEE (reference sequence). V shed 2 bases and J shed 7 bases, with 17 bases lying between them. The CDR3 has 15 amino acids. The CDR3 bases are TGTGCCAGCAGCTTTGGGGGCCGGAACGCGAATACGCAGTATTTT. Its protein is CASSFGGRNANTQYF.

The V gene is TRBV5-1, the J gene TRBJ2-3; weak D call: TRBD1 (6 bases). The germline gives CDR1 SGHRS, CDR2 YFSETQ. The germline V and J ends were trimmed by 1 base and 6 bases, with 24 bases remaining between them. CDR3 size: 18 residues. CDR3 sequence: CASSLLTLGGPAQDTQYF. The CDR3 DNA reads as TGCGCCAGCAGCTTGCTCACGCTTGGGGGCCCAGCCCAGGATACGCAGTATTTT. Full variable domain (outside the CDR3, taken from reference TRBV5-1 and TRBJ2-3): KAGVTQTPRYLIKTRGQQVTLSCSPISGHRSVSWYQQTPGQGLQFLFEYFSETQRNKGNFPGRFSGRQFSNSRSEMNVSTLELGDSALYLCASSLLTLGGPAQDTQYFGPGTRLTVL.

The chain joins TRBV30 to TRBJ2-3; possibly TRBD2 for D (6 bases). This CDR3 comprises 16 residues. The V end lost 2 bases, the J end lost 2 bases, and 17 bases lay between the germline ends. Germline V gives CDR1 GTSNPN, CDR2 SVGIG (reference sequence). The CDR3 here is CAWSPPRGRPTDTQYF. The CDR3 DNA is TGTGCCTGGAGTCCACCCCGAGGGAGGCCCACAGATACGCAGTATTTT.

J is TRBJ2-3 and V is TRBV7-7; a possible D gene is TRBD2 (5 bases). V was cut by 1 base and J by 2 bases, with 10 bases left in between. This CDR3 comprises 15 residues. The germline gives CDR1 SSHAT, CDR2 FNYEAQ (reference sequence). The CDR3 DNA sequence: TGTGCCAGCAGCTTAGGGCTAGCCCACACAGATACGCAGTATTTT. Its translation is CASSLGLAHTDTQYF.

The chain is built from TRBV27 and TRBJ1-1; D is undetermined. CDR3 length: 14 amino acids. Germline V gene data show CDR1 as MNHEY and CDR2 as SMNVEV (reference sequence). The V end lost 6 bases, the J end lost 4 bases, and 15 bases lay between the germline ends. CDR3 coding DNA: TGTGCCAGCAGCCGTGTACCGGAGGGCACTGAAGCTTTCTTT. Translating gives CASSRVPEGTEAFF.

This clone has more than one count but fewer than ten. The CDR3 coding sequence is TGTGCCAGCAGTTACGCGGATAGCAATCAGCCCCAGCATTTT. This encodes CASSYADSNQPQHF. This chain links TRBV6-2 or TRBV6-3 with TRBJ1-5, with D unresolved. Germline V CDR1 and CDR2: MNHEY, SVGEGT. The CDR3 is 14 amino acids. V lost 2 bases and J lost 0, with 5 bases in between.

The rearrangement links TRBV7-2 to TRBJ2-2; 9 bases line up with TRBD1. J was trimmed by 6 bases and V by 1 base; bases with no gene match: 6. CDR1 and CDR2 from the germline V gene are SGHTA and FQGNSA. This CDR3 is 16 amino acids long. The CDR3 bases are TGTGCCAGCAGCTTAGTAACAGGGGGCGCGGCCGGGGAGCTGTTTTTT. Translating it yields CASSLVTGGAAGELFF.

This rearrangement joins TRBV10-3 to TRBJ1-1; TRBD1 matches at 7 bases. The CDR3 is 13 residues long. V trimming: 2 bases; J trimming: 6 bases; junction bases outside the gene matches: 3. Germline V gene sequence: CDR1 ENHRY, CDR2 SYGVKD. The CDR3 sequence is CAISEVRGAEAFF. CDR3 in DNA: TGTGCCATCAGTGAGGTCAGGGGGGCTGAAGCTTTCTTT.

This clone was counted a few times. This chain joins TRBV7-9 and TRBJ1-1; perhaps TRBD1 as D (5 bases). Germline loops: CDR1 SEHNR, CDR2 FQNEAQ (reference sequence). With 5 bases removed from V and 11 bases from J, the gap between germline ends came to 21 bases. This CDR3 is built from 14 residues. As DNA, the CDR3 is TGTGCCAGCAGCGCATCCGGGACCCAGGGAGGGGCTTTCTTT. As protein: CASSASGTQGGAFF.

This chain joins TRBV27 and TRBJ2-1; the match to TRBD2 covers 10 bases. The CDR3 totals 15 residues. Germline assignment: CDR1 MNHEY and CDR2 SMNVEV (reference sequence). The trim removed 3 bases at V and 10 bases at J, leaving 9 bases unmatched. This CDR3 reads CASSLSSGGVLEQFF. The CDR3, as DNA: TGTGCCAGCAGTTTGTCCAGCGGGGGGGTTTTGGAGCAGTTCTTC.

This chain uses TRBV4-1 with TRBJ1-3, with a tentative D call TRBD1 (6 bases). The CDR3 spans 16 residues. With 0 bases removed from V and 3 bases from J, the gap between germline ends came to 12 bases. Germline V CDR1 and CDR2: MGHRA, YSYEKL. The CDR3, as DNA: TGCGCCAGCAGCCAAGAAGGGGGAATGAGTGGAAACACCATATATTTT. Encoded protein: CASSQEGGMSGNTIYF.

The rearrangement links TRBV10-3 to TRBJ1-2; 10 bases map to TRBD1. This CDR3 comprises 13 residues. CDR1 ENHRY and CDR2 SYGVKD come from the germline V gene. The V segment lost 8 bases and the J segment 7 bases; nucleotides outside the gene matches: 7. In DNA, the CDR3 is TGTGCCATCGGACAGGGGGAAGGGGTTGGCTACACCTTC. As protein: CAIGQGEGVGYTF.